Listed below are T cell receptor beta chains from one sample, sequenced in a study of shared clonotypes between healthy human individuals. Assay: immunoSEQ multiplex PCR; the TCRdb copy retains only in-frame clones and omits some. The table lists approximately 740,000 clones, approximately 92% of them singletons. The sample was naive CD8+ T cells sorted from blood. These receptor sequences come from a man aged 25 to 45 in good health. Each CDR3 is given with its conserved first and last residue. The D gene is left open where the match is weak. The listing skips clone size in some rows; elsewhere it reads once, few, many or a size class.

CDR3 DNA: TGCGCCAGCAGCCAAGATTTAATTTGGTCAGGGGGCAGCTATGGCTACACCTTC; CDR3 protein: CASSQDLIWSGGSYGYTF; V gene: TRBV4-3; J gene: TRBJ1-2; D gene: TRBD1; clone size: .
CDR3 DNA: TGTGCCAGCAGTTCCCCTGACAGGTTGGAAACCCGCAATGAGCAGTTCTTC; CDR3 protein: CASSSPDRLETRNEQFF; V gene: TRBV28; J gene: TRBJ2-1; D gene: .; clone size: .
CDR3 DNA: TGCAGCGTGTCAGACAGACTAAATACTGGAAACACCATATATTTT; CDR3 protein: CSVSDRLNTGNTIYF; V gene: TRBV29-1; J gene: TRBJ1-3; D gene: .; clone size: .
CDR3 DNA: TGCGCCAGCAGCTCCACAGGGAACAATGAGCAGTTCTTC; CDR3 protein: CASSSTGNNEQFF; V gene: TRBV5-1; J gene: TRBJ2-1; D gene: .; clone size: .
CDR3 DNA: TGCGCCAGCAGCTTGGTTAGCGGGAGGATCCATGAGCAGTTCTTC; CDR3 protein: CASSLVSGRIHEQFF; V gene: TRBV5-1; J gene: TRBJ2-1; D gene: TRBD2; clone size: .
CDR3 DNA: TGCGCCAGCAGTAGTGGCCAGGGGAGCGATGAGCAGTTCTTC; CDR3 protein: CASSSGQGSDEQFF; V gene: TRBV5-1; J gene: TRBJ2-1; D gene: .; clone size: .
CDR3 DNA: TGTGCCAGCAGCACCCTCTTTAGCGTCAGCGGGAAACCAACCGGGGAGCTGTTTTTT; CDR3 protein: CASSTLFSVSGKPTGELFF; V gene: TRBV11-2; J gene: TRBJ2-2; D gene: TRBD2; clone size: .
CDR3 DNA: TGTGCCAGCAGCGTAGAGACTAGCGGGAGCGGTGAGCAGTTCTTC; CDR3 protein: CASSVETSGSGEQFF; V gene: TRBV9; J gene: TRBJ2-1; D gene: TRBD2; clone size: .
CDR3 DNA: TGTGCCAGCAGCTCTGGTGTGACGAACACCGGGGAGCTGTTTTTT; CDR3 protein: CASSSGVTNTGELFF; V gene: TRBV11-3; J gene: TRBJ2-2; D gene: .; clone size: .
CDR3 DNA: TGTGCCAGCAGCTTAGACCCCGGGGCGGGAGGGCAGGAGACCCAGTACTTC; CDR3 protein: CASSLDPGAGGQETQYF; V gene: TRBV7-6; J gene: TRBJ2-5; D gene: TRBD2; clone size: .
CDR3 DNA: TGCGCCAGCATCGGTCGGAACAGGGAGGTAGCCAAAAACATTCAGTACTTC; CDR3 protein: CASIGRNREVAKNIQYF; V gene: TRBV10-2; J gene: TRBJ2-4; D gene: .; clone size: .
CDR3 DNA: TGTGCCAGCAGTTACCAACAGGGCTTGGAGACCCAGTACTTC; CDR3 protein: CASSYQQGLETQYF; V gene: TRBV6-5; J gene: TRBJ2-5; D gene: .; clone size: .
CDR3 DNA: TGCAGCGAAGGGACCGGAGAGGCTTTCTTT; CDR3 protein: CSEGTGEAFF; V gene: TRBV29-1; J gene: TRBJ1-1; D gene: .; clone size: .
CDR3 DNA: TGCGCCAGCAGTCAATCTAACAGGAGCTCCTACGAGCAGTACTTC; CDR3 protein: CASSQSNRSSYEQYF; V gene: TRBV23-1; J gene: TRBJ2-7; D gene: .; clone size: .
CDR3 DNA: TGTGCCAGCAGTTCCCCGGGACCAACCACAGATACGCAGTATTTT; CDR3 protein: CASSSPGPTTDTQYF; V gene: TRBV6-5; J gene: TRBJ2-3; D gene: .; clone size: .
CDR3 DNA: TGTGCCAGCAGCCCAGGACTAGCGGGATTGAGATACGAGCAGTACTTC; CDR3 protein: CASSPGLAGLRYEQYF; V gene: TRBV7-9; J gene: TRBJ2-7; D gene: TRBD2; clone size: .
CDR3 DNA: TGTGCCAGCACACGGACAGCCAATTCCTACAATGAGCAGTTCTTC; CDR3 protein: CASTRTANSYNEQFF; V gene: TRBV6-1; J gene: TRBJ2-1; D gene: .; clone size: .
CDR3 DNA: TGTGCCAGCGGAGACGGACTGGAGGAGACCCAGTACTTC; CDR3 protein: CASGDGLEETQYF; V gene: TRBV6-5; J gene: TRBJ2-5; D gene: .; clone size: .
CDR3 DNA: TGTGCCAGCAGTTATGGACAGGGGCGCGGCGAGCAGTACTTC; CDR3 protein: CASSYGQGRGEQYF; V gene: TRBV7-9; J gene: TRBJ2-7; D gene: TRBD1; clone size: .
CDR3 DNA: TGTGCCAGCAGCCCCCCCCAAAACATTCAGTACTTC; CDR3 protein: CASSPPQNIQYF; V gene: TRBV4-2; J gene: TRBJ2-4; D gene: .; clone size: .
CDR3 DNA: TGTGCCAGCAGTTTAGGACAGAGCTACGAGCAGTACTTC; CDR3 protein: CASSLGQSYEQYF; V gene: TRBV6-5; J gene: TRBJ2-7; D gene: .; clone size: .
CDR3 DNA: TGTGCCAGCAGTCACAGGGGGGCCTACGAGCAGTACTTC; CDR3 protein: CASSHRGAYEQYF; V gene: TRBV7-9; J gene: TRBJ2-7; D gene: TRBD1; clone size: .
CDR3 DNA: TGCGCCAGCAGCTTTCGTTCGGTCACTAGCGGGAGTATCTACAATGAGCAGTTCTTC; CDR3 protein: CASSFRSVTSGSIYNEQFF; V gene: TRBV5-1; J gene: TRBJ2-1; D gene: TRBD2; clone size: once
CDR3 DNA: TGCGCCAGTTCTTACCGCCGGGGAAATGAGCAGTTCTTC; CDR3 protein: CASSYRRGNEQFF; V gene: TRBV5-1; J gene: TRBJ2-1; D gene: .; clone size: .
CDR3 DNA: TGTGCCAGCTCAAAATACAGGGGCAATGAGCAGTTCTTC; CDR3 protein: CASSKYRGNEQFF; V gene: TRBV18; J gene: TRBJ2-1; D gene: TRBD1; clone size: .
CDR3 DNA: TGTGCCAGCAGTTGGACAGGGGGCCACGAGCAGTACTTC; CDR3 protein: CASSWTGGHEQYF; V gene: TRBV6-5; J gene: TRBJ2-7; D gene: TRBD1; clone size: .
CDR3 DNA: TGTGCCAGCAGTTTAATTTACGGCTACGAGCAGTACTTC; CDR3 protein: CASSLIYGYEQYF; V gene: TRBV27; J gene: TRBJ2-7; D gene: .; clone size: .
CDR3 DNA: TGCAGCGCCACAGGGACAGGGGGCGGCTACGAGCAGTACTTC; CDR3 protein: CSATGTGGGYEQYF; V gene: TRBV29-1; J gene: TRBJ2-7; D gene: TRBD1; clone size: .
CDR3 DNA: TGTGCCAGCAGCGCAACCGGGACAGGGGGCAATGAGCAGTTCTTC; CDR3 protein: CASSATGTGGNEQFF; V gene: TRBV9; J gene: TRBJ2-1; D gene: TRBD1; clone size: .
CDR3 DNA: TGTGCCAGCAGCGTAGAGGCGGTGACTAACTATGGCTACACCTTC; CDR3 protein: CASSVEAVTNYGYTF; V gene: TRBV9; J gene: TRBJ1-2; D gene: .; clone size: few
CDR3 DNA: TGTGCCAGCAGCGACATTAGCGGGGGACCTTACAATGAGCAGTTCTTC; CDR3 protein: CASSDISGGPYNEQFF; V gene: TRBV5-8; J gene: TRBJ2-1; D gene: TRBD2; clone size: .
CDR3 DNA: TGTGCCAGCACCCAGGGTGGAGGCTACACCTTC; CDR3 protein: CASTQGGGYTF; V gene: TRBV7-8; J gene: TRBJ1-2; D gene: .; clone size: .
CDR3 DNA: TGCAGCGTTGGAGACCCAGCCTACGAGCAGTACTTC; CDR3 protein: CSVGDPAYEQYF; V gene: TRBV29-1; J gene: TRBJ2-7; D gene: .; clone size: once
CDR3 DNA: TGTGCCAGCAAGGACGGTAGTGGGGGCTTCGGAAACACCATATATTTT; CDR3 protein: CASKDGSGGFGNTIYF; V gene: TRBV6-6; J gene: TRBJ1-3; D gene: .; clone size: .
CDR3 DNA: TGTGCCAGCAGCGAGGGGAGTGGGACACCCCTCCACTTT; CDR3 protein: CASSEGSGTPLHF; V gene: TRBV9; J gene: TRBJ1-6; D gene: .; clone size: .
CDR3 DNA: TGTGCCAGCAGTTCAAATACAGGGTTACACACTGAAGCTTTCTTT; CDR3 protein: CASSSNTGLHTEAFF; V gene: TRBV27; J gene: TRBJ1-1; D gene: .; clone size: .
CDR3 DNA: TGTGCCAGCAGTTTAGACCTCGTAGGCAGCTCCTACAATGAGCAGTTCTTC; CDR3 protein: CASSLDLVGSSYNEQFF; V gene: TRBV28; J gene: TRBJ2-1; D gene: .; clone size: .
CDR3 DNA: TGTGCCAGCAGTGACGGGACAGGTATGCTCACAGATACGCAGTATTTT; CDR3 protein: CASSDGTGMLTDTQYF; V gene: TRBV2; J gene: TRBJ2-3; D gene: TRBD1; clone size: once
CDR3 DNA: TGTGCCAGCAGATCGGGACAGGTCCCCTTCGGTGGCTACACCTTC; CDR3 protein: CASRSGQVPFGGYTF; V gene: TRBV6-1; J gene: TRBJ1-2; D gene: TRBD1; clone size: .
CDR3 DNA: TGTGCCAGCAGCTTAGGGACAGGGAGAAGCTCTGGAAACACCATATATTTT; CDR3 protein: CASSLGTGRSSGNTIYF; V gene: TRBV7-6; J gene: TRBJ1-3; D gene: TRBD1; clone size: .
CDR3 DNA: TGCGCCAGCAGTCAAATGGGTCCGCACGTGAGTGACTTCTACGAGCAGTACTTC; CDR3 protein: CASSQMGPHVSDFYEQYF; V gene: TRBV23-1; J gene: TRBJ2-7; D gene: .; clone size: .